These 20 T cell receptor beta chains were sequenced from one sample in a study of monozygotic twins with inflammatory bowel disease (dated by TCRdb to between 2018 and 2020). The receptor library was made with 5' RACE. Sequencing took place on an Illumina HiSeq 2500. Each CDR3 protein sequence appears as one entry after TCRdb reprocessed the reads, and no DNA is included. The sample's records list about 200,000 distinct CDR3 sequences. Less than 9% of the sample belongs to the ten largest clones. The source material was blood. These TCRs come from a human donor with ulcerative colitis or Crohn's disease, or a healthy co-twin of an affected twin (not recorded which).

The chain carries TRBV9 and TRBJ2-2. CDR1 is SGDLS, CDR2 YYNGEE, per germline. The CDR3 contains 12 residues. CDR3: CASSVEGGELFF.

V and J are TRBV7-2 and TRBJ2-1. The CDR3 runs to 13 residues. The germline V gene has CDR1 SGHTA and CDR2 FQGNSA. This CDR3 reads CASSLDYSGEQFF. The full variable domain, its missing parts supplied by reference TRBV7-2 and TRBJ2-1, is GAGVSQSPSNKVTEKGKDVELRCDPISGHTALYWYRQSLGQGLEFLIYFQGNSAPDKSGLPSDRFSAERTGGSVSTLTIQRTQQEDSAVYLCASSLDYSGEQFFGPGTRLTVL.

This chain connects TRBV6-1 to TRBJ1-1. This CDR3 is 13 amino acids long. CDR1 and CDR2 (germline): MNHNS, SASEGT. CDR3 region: CASSGQDDTEAFF.

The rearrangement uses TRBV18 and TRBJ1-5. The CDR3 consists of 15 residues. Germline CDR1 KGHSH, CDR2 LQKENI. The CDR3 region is CASSPPAHPDQPQHF.

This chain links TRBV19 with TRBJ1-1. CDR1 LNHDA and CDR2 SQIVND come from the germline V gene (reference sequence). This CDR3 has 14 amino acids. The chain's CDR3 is CASSILRVNTEAFF.

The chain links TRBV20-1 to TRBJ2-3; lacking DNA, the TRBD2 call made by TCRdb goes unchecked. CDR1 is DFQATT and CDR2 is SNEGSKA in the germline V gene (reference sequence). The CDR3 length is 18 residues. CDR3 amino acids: CSASPTGGIETSTDTQYF.

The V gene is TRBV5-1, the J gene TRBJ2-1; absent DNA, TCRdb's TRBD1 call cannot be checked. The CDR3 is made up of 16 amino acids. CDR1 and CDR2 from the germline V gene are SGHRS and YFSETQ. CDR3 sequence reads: CASSLEEGDPYNEQFF.

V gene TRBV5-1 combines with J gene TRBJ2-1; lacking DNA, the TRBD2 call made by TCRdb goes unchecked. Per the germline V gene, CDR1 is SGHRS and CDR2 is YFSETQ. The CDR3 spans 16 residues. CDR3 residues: CASSLEAALSYNEQFF.

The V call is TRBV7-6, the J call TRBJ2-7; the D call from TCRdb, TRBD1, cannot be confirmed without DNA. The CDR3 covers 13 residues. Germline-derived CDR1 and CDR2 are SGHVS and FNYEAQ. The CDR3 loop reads CASSPTAYYEQYF.

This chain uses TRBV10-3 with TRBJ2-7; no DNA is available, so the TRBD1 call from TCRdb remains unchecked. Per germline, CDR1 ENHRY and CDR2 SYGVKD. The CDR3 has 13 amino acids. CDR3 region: CAITEQGSYEQYF.

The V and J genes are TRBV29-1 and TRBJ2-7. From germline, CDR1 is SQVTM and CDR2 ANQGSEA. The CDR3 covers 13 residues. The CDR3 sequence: CSVEVRQGFEQYF.

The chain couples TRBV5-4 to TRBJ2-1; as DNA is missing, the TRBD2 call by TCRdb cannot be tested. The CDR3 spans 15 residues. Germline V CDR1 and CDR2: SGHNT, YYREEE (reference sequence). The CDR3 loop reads CASSLSGGGDNEQFF.

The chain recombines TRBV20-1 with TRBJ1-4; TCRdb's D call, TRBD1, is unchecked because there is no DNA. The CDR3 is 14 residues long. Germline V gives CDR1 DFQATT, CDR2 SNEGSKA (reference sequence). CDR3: CSADTGVSSEKLFF.

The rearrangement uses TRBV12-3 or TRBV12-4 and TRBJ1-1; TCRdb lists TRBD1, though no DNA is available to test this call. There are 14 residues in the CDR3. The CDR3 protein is CASTSGVLNTEAFF.

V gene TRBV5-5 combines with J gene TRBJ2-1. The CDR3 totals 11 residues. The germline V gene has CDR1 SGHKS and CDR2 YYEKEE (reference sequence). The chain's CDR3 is CASSILAEQFF.

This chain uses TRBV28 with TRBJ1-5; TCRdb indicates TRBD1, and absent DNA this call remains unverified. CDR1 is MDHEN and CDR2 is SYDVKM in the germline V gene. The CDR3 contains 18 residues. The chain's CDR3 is CASSFYRTGGPFNQPQHF. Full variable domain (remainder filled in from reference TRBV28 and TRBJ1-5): DVKVTQSSRYLVKRTGEKVFLECVQDMDHENMFWYRQDPGLGLRLIYFSYDVKMKEKGDIPEGYSVSREKKERFSLILESASTNQTSMYLCASSFYRTGGPFNQPQHFGDGTRLSIL.

CDR3: CASSQGGGLNTEAFF. V usage is TRBV4-1 and J usage is TRBJ1-1; there is no DNA to check the TCRdb D call of TRBD1. Per germline, CDR1 MGHRA and CDR2 YSYEKL. CDR3 size: 15 residues.

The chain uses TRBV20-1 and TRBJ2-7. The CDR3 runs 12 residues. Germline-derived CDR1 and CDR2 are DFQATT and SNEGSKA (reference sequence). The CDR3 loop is CSVILKSYEQYF.

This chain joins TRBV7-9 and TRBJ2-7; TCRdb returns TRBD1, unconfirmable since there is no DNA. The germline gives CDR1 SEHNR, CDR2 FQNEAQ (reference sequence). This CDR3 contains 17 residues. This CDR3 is CASSFPDSDPGLNEQYF.

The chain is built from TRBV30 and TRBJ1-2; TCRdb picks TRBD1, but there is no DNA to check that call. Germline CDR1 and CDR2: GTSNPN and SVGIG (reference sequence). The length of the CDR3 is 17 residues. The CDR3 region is CAWSRGTGDQSNYGYTF.